This T cell receptor beta chain was sequenced for a study of cytomegalovirus exposure and HLA in healthy donors. Findings and limits, study-wide: A link between a missense DCLRE1C variant and TCR beta V- and J-gene trimming emerged from a later analysis. CMV antigen specificity of a few CMV-associated chains was confirmed in vitro. CMV serostatus was the only immune exposure information that was available.

The count of this clone is one. The antigen is unknown. The PCR used 60 Vbeta and 13 Jbeta primers. Data came from immunoSEQ multiplex PCR; TCRdb stores just in-frame clones and leaves some out. The table has some 50,000 clones, approximately 65% seen once; the top ten hold about 6%. Trimming removed 5 bases from V and 0 bases from J, with 7 bases in between. This CDR3 comprises 13 residues. The V gene's germline CDR1 is SGHAT and CDR2 FQNNGV. The sequence came from a man under 40 in good health and CMV-seronegative. The sequenced sample consisted of PBMCs. The chain couples TRBV11-2 to TRBJ1-1; D unclear. The CDR3 here is CASSLGVNTEAFF. The DNA of the CDR3 is TGTGCCAGCAGCCTGGGAGTGAACACTGAAGCTTTCTTT.